These 20 T cell receptor beta chains were all obtained from the same sample, sequenced in a study of shared clonotypes between healthy human individuals. Clones were sequenced by immunoSEQ multiplex PCR, and TCRdb holds only the in-frame ones, with some missing. The sample shows around 2,000,000 clones, roughly 94% of them seen only once. Terminally differentiated effector memory CD45RA+ cells were excluded from the naive CD8 cells, which were CD45RO-negative and positively selected for CCR7. Sequenced sample: naive CD8+ T cells sorted from blood. These TCRs come from a man between 18 and 29 years old in good health.

This clone was detected once. The chain combines TRBV27 with TRBJ1-5; unclear D gene. Per germline, CDR1 MNHEY and CDR2 SMNVEV (reference sequence). The V end lost 0 bases, the J end lost 6 bases, and 9 bases lay between the germline ends. The CDR3 spans 14 residues. As DNA, the CDR3 is TGTGCCAGCAGTTTATCAGGCGGCGGTCAGCCCCAGCATTTT. Its translation: CASSLSGGGQPQHF.

J is TRBJ1-4 and V is TRBV13, with 7 nucleotides matching TRBD1. J lost 5 bases, V lost 5 bases, and 11 bases had no gene match. CDR1 PRHDT and CDR2 FYEKMQ come from the germline V gene (reference sequence). This CDR3 spans 16 amino acids. This CDR3 reads CASSRRSTGENEKLFF. The CDR3 coding sequence is TGTGCCAGCAGCCGAAGGAGTACAGGGGAGAATGAAAAACTGTTTTTT.

The gene calls are TRBV4-1 and TRBJ2-7, with 11 bases fitting TRBD2. Unmatched junction bases numbered 7, after V lost 4 bases and J lost 2 bases. The CDR3 is 16 residues long. Germline lookup yields CDR1 MGHRA and CDR2 YSYEKL. CDR3 nucleotide sequence: TGCGCCAGCAGCCCTCGGACTAGCGGGTCGGCCTACGAGCAGTACTTC. Its translation is CASSPRTSGSAYEQYF.

In its sample, this clone was seen once. This sample includes further DNA sequences coding for the same CDR3. The chain links TRBV9 to TRBJ2-7; no clear D. Trimming pared 0 bases from V and 0 bases from J, leaving 10 bases between. This CDR3 spans 15 amino acids. Per the germline V gene, CDR1 is SGDLS and CDR2 is YYNGEE. CDR3 amino acids: CASSVAGDSSYEQYF. In DNA form, the CDR3 reads TGTGCCAGCAGCGTAGCGGGCGACTCCTCCTACGAGCAGTACTTC.

This chain links TRBV11-2 with TRBJ2-7, with D perhaps matching TRBD2 (5 bases). Germline loops: CDR1 SGHAT, CDR2 FQNNGV. This CDR3 contains 14 residues. Trimming removed 4 bases at V and 3 bases at J, with 13 bases between. CDR3 in amino acids: CASSSPLGYYEQYF. CDR3 coding DNA: TGTGCCAGCAGCTCTCCACTAGGCTACTACGAGCAGTACTTC.

The V and J genes are TRBV12-5 and TRBJ2-7; possibly TRBD2 for D (5 bases). The germline V and J ends were trimmed by 2 bases and 6 bases, with 8 bases remaining between them. The CDR3 runs 12 residues. The V gene's germline CDR1 is LGHNT and CDR2 FRNRAP. This chain's CDR3 is CASGLRGSEQYF. CDR3 coding DNA: TGTGCTAGTGGTTTGCGGGGATCCGAGCAGTACTTC.

The chain links TRBV9 to TRBJ2-5; possible D gene TRBD2, 6 bases. This CDR3 is 14 amino acids long. Germline V gene data show CDR1 as SGDLS and CDR2 as YYNGEE. Trimming cost V 2 bases and J 4 bases, with 12 bases left between them. As DNA, the CDR3 is TGTGCCAGCAGCGTGGGCGGGACGATAGAGACCCAGTACTTC. This sequence encodes CASSVGGTIETQYF.

Here the CDR3 DNA reads TGTGCCAGCAGCCTCCAGGGGGTCGAGCAGTACTTC. Its protein is CASSLQGVEQYF. This chain joins TRBV5-4 and TRBJ2-7, with 7 bases fitting TRBD1. Trimming took 4 bases from V and 6 from J; bases not matched to a gene: 4. Germline CDR1 is SGHNT and CDR2 is YYREEE (reference sequence). The CDR3 contains 12 residues.

The J gene is TRBJ2-2, the V gene TRBV4-1; 12 bases are a match to TRBD2. Per germline, CDR1 MGHRA and CDR2 YSYEKL. This CDR3 contains 16 residues. The V and J ends lost 1 base and 6 bases, in that order; junction bases with no gene match: 3. Here the CDR3 reads CASSQGTSGISGELFF. The CDR3 DNA is TGCGCCAGCAGCCAAGGGACTAGCGGGATTTCCGGGGAGCTGTTTTTT.

The chain joins TRBV11-2 to TRBJ2-1; 8 bases agree with TRBD2. The V gene's germline CDR1 is SGHAT and CDR2 FQNNGV. This CDR3 has 16 residues. The ends lost 5 bases at V and 10 bases at J; junction bases unmatched: 16. CDR3 loop: CASSAGSGSVFEEQFF. CDR3 sequence (DNA): TGTGCCAGCAGCGCGGGGAGCGGGAGCGTTTTCGAAGAGCAGTTCTTC.

The V gene is TRBV7-6, the J gene TRBJ2-7; TRBD2 might be the D (5 bases). Per germline, CDR1 SGHVS and CDR2 FNYEAQ. V was trimmed by 5 bases and J by 3 bases, leaving 11 bases between them. The CDR3 loop spans 13 amino acids. This CDR3 is CASSLRADYEQYF. CDR3 DNA sequence: TGTGCCAGCAGCCTGCGGGCGGACTACGAGCAGTACTTC.

Comment on this clone: Because it lacks the conserved phenylalanine or tryptophan at the end, this CDR3 is likely a read error. No DNA is shown, since the ends of the CDR3 on it are uncertain; the CDR3 is the one TCRdb lists. This rearrangement joins TRBV6-1 to TRBJ1-1; the table calls TRBD1, which could not be checked here. The CDR3 spans 11 amino acids, including both terminal residues. Germline V lookup: CDR1 MNHNS, CDR2 SASEGT. CDR3 region: CASSEGGRLNR.

The V gene is TRBV30, the J gene TRBJ1-6; tentative D call: TRBD1 (5 bases). The CDR3 has 13 amino acids. Germline CDR1 is GTSNPN and CDR2 is SVGIG (reference sequence). Trimming removed 2 bases at V and 13 bases at J, with 15 bases between. The DNA of the CDR3 is TGTGCCTGGAGTTACGAAGACAGCTCGCCCCTCCACTTT. Translated: CAWSYEDSSPLHF.

The V gene is TRBV6-6, the J gene TRBJ2-7; D remains unclear. CDR1 and CDR2 (germline): MNHNY, SVGAGI (reference sequence). There are 14 residues in the CDR3. Trimming shortened V by 5 bases and J by 6 bases, and 17 bases separated the two germline ends. This CDR3 reads CASSDHRTMGEQYF. The CDR3 DNA is TGTGCCAGCAGTGACCACCGGACCATGGGCGAGCAGTACTTC.

The chain joins TRBV27 to TRBJ2-5, with 7 bases fitting TRBD2. CDR3 length: 14 residues. Germline V gives CDR1 MNHEY, CDR2 SMNVEV (reference sequence). V dropped 5 bases and J dropped 1; count of bases not matched to a gene: 4. The CDR3 nucleotides are TGTGCCAGCAGTCCCTGGACTAGCCAAGAGACCCAGTACTTC. Protein sequence: CASSPWTSQETQYF.

The chain links TRBV6-6 to TRBJ2-7; the D call may be TRBD1 or TRBD2 (6 bases each). The CDR3 covers 15 residues. Trimming took 2 bases from V and 4 from J, leaving 15 bases between them. CDR1 and CDR2 (germline): MNHNY, SVGAGI (reference sequence). DNA for the CDR3: TGTGCCAGCAGTTACCCTGCTAGGGGGGTGTACGAGCAGTACTTC. This translates into CASSYPARGVYEQYF.

This clone appeared a single time. CDR3 nucleotide sequence: TGTGCCAGCGGAAACACTTTCACCGGGGAGCTGTTTTTT. It is translated as CASGNTFTGELFF. The V and J genes are TRBV7-6 and TRBJ2-2, with D unclear. V shed 8 bases and J shed 4 bases, with 11 bases lying between them. The CDR3 totals 13 residues. In germline, CDR1 is SGHVS, CDR2 FNYEAQ. Supplemented by reference TRBV7-6 and TRBJ2-2, the full variable domain reads GAGVSQSPRYKVTKRGQDVALRCDPISGHVSLYWYRQALGQGPEFLTYFNYEAQQDKSGLPNDRFSAERPEGSISTLTIQRTEQRDSAMYRCASGNTFTGELFFGEGSRLTVL.

This sequence joins TRBV5-6 and TRBJ2-7; D possibly corresponds to TRBD1 (6 bases). Trimming took off 0 bases at V and 4 bases at J, with 11 bases between the two ends. The germline CDR1 and CDR2 sequences are SGHDT and YYEEEE. The CDR3 runs 14 residues. The CDR3 protein is CASSLAGVRYEQYF. The CDR3 DNA follows: TGTGCCAGCAGCTTGGCAGGGGTAAGATACGAGCAGTACTTC.

This chain joins TRBV5-4 and TRBJ2-7; TRBD1 matches at 9 bases. Germline V gene lookup returns CDR1 SGHNT and CDR2 YYREEE (reference sequence). The J segment lost 6 bases and the V segment lost 1 base, leaving 2 bases of the junction unmatched. This CDR3 region has 13 residues. The CDR3 loop reads CASSLTGGGEQYF. As DNA, the CDR3 is TGTGCCAGCAGCTTGACAGGGGGCGGCGAGCAGTACTTC. Full variable domain (remainder filled in from reference TRBV5-4 and TRBJ2-7): ETGVTQSPTHLIKTRGQQVTLRCSSQSGHNTVSWYQQALGQGPQFIFQYYREEENGRGNFPPRFSGLQFPNYSSELNVNALELDDSALYLCASSLTGGGEQYFGPGTRLTVT.

V is TRBV7-2 and J is TRBJ1-1, with D unresolved. Per germline, CDR1 SGHTA and CDR2 FQGNSA. The CDR3 length is 14 residues. The ends were cut back, 3 bases at V and 0 bases at J, with 8 bases in the middle. The CDR3 loop is CASSFDWMNTEAFF. The CDR3 DNA sequence: TGTGCCAGCAGCTTTGACTGGATGAACACTGAAGCTTTCTTT.